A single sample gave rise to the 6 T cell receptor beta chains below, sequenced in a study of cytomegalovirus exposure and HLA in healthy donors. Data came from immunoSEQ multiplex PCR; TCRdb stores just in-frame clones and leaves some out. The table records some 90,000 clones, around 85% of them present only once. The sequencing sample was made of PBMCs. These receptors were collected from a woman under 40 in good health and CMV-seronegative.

This CDR3 is CASSRRQETQYF. The CDR3 bases are TGTGCCAGCAGCCGCCGACAGGAGACCCAGTACTTC. This chain connects TRBV14 to TRBJ2-5; the D gene is possibly TRBD1 (5 bases). Trimming stripped 4 bases from V and 5 bases from J, with 8 bases between. The CDR3 runs 12 residues. The germline gives CDR1 SGHDN, CDR2 FVKESK.

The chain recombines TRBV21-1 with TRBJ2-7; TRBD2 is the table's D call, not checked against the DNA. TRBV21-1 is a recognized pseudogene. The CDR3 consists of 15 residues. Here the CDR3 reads CASSKDASGIYEQYF. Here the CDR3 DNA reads TGTGCCAGCAGCAAAGACGCTAGCGGAATCTACGAGCAGTACTTC.

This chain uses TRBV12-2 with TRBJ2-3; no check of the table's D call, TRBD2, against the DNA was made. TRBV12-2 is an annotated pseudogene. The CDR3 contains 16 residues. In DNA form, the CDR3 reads TGTGCAAGTCGCCTCCGGGCAGCGGCCTCCACAGATACGCAGTATTTT. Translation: CASRLRAAASTDTQYF.

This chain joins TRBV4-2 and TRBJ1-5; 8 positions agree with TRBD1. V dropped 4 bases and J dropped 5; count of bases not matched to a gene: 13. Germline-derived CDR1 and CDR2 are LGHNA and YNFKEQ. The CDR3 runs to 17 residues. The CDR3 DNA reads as TGTGCCAGCAGCCGCAACCTCAACACAGGGGGGGATCAGCCCCAGCATTTT. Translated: CASSRNLNTGGDQPQHF.

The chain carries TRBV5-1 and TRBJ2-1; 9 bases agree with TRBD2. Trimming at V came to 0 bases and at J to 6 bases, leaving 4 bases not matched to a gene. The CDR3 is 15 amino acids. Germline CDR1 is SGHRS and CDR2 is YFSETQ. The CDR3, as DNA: TGCGCCAGCAGCTTGGTTCCTAGCGGGGCCAATGAGCAGTTCTTC. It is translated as CASSLVPSGANEQFF.

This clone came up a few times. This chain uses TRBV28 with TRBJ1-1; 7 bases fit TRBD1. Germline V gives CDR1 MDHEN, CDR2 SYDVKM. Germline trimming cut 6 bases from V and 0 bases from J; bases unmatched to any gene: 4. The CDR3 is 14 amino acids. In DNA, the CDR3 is TGTGCCAGCAGGGGGGGACAGATGAACACTGAAGCTTTCTTT. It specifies CASRGGQMNTEAFF.